This T cell receptor (beta chain) was retrieved from a study of blood T cells in healthy people across ages. Study results and caveats: Reliance upon unsorted PBMCs precluded definitive naive versus antigen-experienced comparison.

As for this clonotype: Its antigen is as yet unknown.

A J-beta primer mix and a sample-barcoded 5' primer were used in a second PCR of roughly 7 to 12 cycles. TCRdb analysed the 5' RACE reads with MiXCR anew, one entry per CDR3 protein. The sample yields 1.5 million to 2 million distinct CDR3 sequences, 28% seen once. V lost 5 bases and J lost 9, with 11 bases in between. The CDR3 contains 13 residues. Germline CDR1 is LNHNV and CDR2 is YYDKDF (reference sequence). Aged about 6 to 95, donors were systemically healthy Caucasians from Russia. Total RNA, at least 6 micrograms per sample, came from PBMCs. This sequence originates from a woman aged 25-40 years in good health. This chain uses TRBV15 with TRBJ1-6; a weak D match, TRBD1 (5 bases). The sequenced sample consisted of blood. CDR3 sequence (DNA): TGTGCCACCAGCGTCGGGGGAATTTCACCCCTCCACTTT. Protein: CATSVGGISPLHF.